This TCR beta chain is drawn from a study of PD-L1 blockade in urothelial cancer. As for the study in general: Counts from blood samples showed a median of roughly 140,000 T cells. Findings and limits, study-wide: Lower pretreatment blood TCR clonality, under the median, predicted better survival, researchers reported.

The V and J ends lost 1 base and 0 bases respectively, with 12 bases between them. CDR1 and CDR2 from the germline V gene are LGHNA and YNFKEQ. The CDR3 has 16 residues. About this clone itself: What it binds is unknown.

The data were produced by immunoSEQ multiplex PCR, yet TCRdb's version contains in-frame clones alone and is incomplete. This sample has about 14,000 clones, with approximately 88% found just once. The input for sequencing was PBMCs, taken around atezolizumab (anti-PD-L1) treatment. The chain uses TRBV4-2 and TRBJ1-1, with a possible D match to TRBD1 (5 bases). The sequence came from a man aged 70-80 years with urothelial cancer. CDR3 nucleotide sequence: TGTGCCAGCAGCCAAGGCAGAACAGGAATGAACACTGAAGCTTTCTTT. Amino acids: CASSQGRTGMNTEAFF.